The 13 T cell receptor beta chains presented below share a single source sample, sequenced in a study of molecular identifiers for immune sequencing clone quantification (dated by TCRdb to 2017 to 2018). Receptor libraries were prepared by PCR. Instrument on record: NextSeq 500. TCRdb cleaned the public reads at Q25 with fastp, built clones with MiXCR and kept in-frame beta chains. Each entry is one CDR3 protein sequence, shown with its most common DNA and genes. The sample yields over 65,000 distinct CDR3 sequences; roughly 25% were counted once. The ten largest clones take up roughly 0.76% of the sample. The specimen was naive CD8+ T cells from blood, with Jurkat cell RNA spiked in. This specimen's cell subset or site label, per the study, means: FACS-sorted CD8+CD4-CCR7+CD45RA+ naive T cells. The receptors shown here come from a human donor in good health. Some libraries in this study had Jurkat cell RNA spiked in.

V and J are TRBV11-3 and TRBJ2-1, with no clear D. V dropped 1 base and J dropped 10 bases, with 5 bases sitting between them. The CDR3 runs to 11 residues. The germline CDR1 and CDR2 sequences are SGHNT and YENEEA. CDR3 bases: TGTGCCAGCAGCTTAGGAACGGAGCAGTTCTTC. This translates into CASSLGTEQFF.

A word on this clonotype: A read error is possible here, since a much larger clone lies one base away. CDR3 DNA sequence: TGCAGTGCTAGCAGGGGGAACACTGAAGCTTTCTTT. This gives the protein CSASRGNTEAFF. This chain joins TRBV20-1 and TRBJ1-1, with D possibly matching TRBD1 (6 bases). Trimming stripped 3 bases from V and 1 base from J, with 6 bases between. The CDR3 has 12 residues. CDR1 is DFQATT and CDR2 is SNEGSKA in the germline V gene (reference sequence).

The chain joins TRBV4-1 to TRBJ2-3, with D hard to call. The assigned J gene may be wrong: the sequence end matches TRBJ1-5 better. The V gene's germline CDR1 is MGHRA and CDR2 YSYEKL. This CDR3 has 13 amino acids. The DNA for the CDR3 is TGCGCCAGCAGGGGCGGGATCACAGATACGCAGCATTTT. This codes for CASRGGITDTQHF.

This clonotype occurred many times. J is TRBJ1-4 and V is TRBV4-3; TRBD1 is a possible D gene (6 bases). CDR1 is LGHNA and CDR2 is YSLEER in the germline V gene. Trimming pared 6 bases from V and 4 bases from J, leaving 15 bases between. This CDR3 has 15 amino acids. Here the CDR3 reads CASRPTGLVNEKLFF. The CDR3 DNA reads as TGCGCCAGCAGGCCCACAGGGCTGGTTAATGAAAAACTGTTTTTT.

As DNA, the CDR3 is TGTGCCAGCAGTTTCGGGGGGCAGCCCCAGCATTTT. This sequence encodes CASSFGGQPQHF. The chain has TRBV27 and TRBJ1-5; possible D gene TRBD1, 5 bases. V lost 3 bases to trimming and J lost 7 bases, with 7 bases between them. The CDR3 covers 12 residues. Germline V gives CDR1 MNHEY, CDR2 SMNVEV (reference sequence).

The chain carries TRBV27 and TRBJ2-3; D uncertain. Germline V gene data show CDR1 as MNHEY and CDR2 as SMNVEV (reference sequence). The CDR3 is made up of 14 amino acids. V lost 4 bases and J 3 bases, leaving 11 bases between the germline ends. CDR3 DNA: TGTGCCAGCAGTTCCCGTCCATTTACAGATACGCAGTATTTT. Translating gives CASSSRPFTDTQYF.

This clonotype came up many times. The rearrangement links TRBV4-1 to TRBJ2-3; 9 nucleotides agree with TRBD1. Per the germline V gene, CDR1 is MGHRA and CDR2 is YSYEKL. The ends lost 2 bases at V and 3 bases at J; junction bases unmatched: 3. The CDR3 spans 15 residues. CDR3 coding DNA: TGCGCCAGCAGCCAAACAGGGGGCAGAACAGATACGCAGTATTTT. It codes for CASSQTGGRTDTQYF.

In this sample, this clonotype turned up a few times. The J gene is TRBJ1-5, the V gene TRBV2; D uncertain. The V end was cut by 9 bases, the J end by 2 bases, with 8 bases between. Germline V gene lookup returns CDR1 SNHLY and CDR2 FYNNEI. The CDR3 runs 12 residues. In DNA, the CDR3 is TGTGCCAGTAGCATGGGCAATCAGCCCCAGCATTTT. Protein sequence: CASSMGNQPQHF.

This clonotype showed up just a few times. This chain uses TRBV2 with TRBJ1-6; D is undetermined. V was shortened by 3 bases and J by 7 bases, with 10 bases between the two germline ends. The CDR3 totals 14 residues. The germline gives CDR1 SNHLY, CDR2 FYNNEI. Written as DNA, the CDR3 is TGTGCCAGCAGTGAGGCTCTTGGCAATTCACCCCTCCACTTT. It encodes CASSEALGNSPLHF.

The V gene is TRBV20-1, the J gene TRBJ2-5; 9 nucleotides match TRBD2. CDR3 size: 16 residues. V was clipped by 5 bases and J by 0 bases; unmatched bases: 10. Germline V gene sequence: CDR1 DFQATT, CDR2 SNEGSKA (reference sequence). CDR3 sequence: CSAQRTSEEYQETQYF. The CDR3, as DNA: TGCAGTGCTCAACGGACTAGCGAGGAGTACCAAGAGACCCAGTACTTC.

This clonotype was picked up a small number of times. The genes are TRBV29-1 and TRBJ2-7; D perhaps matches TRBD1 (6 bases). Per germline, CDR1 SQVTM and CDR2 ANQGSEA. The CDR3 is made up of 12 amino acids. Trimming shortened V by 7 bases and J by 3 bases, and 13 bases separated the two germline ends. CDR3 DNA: TGCAGCGCGCTATCGACAGGCTACGAGCAGTACTTC. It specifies CSALSTGYEQYF.

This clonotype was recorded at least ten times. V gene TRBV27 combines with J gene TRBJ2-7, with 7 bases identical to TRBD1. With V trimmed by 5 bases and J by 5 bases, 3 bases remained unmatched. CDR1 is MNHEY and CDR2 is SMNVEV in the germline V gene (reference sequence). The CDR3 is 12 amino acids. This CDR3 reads CASSPGTDEQYF. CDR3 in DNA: TGTGCCAGCAGTCCTGGGACAGACGAGCAGTACTTC.

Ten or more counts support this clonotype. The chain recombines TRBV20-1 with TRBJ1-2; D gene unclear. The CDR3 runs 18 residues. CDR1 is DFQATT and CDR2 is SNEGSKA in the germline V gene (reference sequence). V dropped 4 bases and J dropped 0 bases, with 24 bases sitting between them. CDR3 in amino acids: CSATSTPMGRPSNYGYTF. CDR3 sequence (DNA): TGCAGTGCTACCTCCACCCCCATGGGGAGGCCTTCTAACTATGGCTACACCTTC.